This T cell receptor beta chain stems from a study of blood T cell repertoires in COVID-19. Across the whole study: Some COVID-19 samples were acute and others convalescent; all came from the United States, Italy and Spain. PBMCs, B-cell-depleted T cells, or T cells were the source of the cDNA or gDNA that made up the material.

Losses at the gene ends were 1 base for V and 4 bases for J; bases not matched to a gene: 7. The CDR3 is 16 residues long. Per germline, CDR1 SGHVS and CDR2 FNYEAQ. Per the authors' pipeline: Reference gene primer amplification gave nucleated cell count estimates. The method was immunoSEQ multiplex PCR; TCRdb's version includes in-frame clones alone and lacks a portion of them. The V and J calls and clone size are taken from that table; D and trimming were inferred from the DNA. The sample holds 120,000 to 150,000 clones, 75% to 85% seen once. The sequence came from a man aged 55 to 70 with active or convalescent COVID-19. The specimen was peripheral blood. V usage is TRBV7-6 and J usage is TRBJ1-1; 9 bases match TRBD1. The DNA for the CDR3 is TGTGCCAGCAGCTTAGGGACAGGGGCCGGTGGCACTGAAGCTTTCTTT. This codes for CASSLGTGAGGTEAFF.